The 28 T cell receptor beta chains reported below all come from one sample, sequenced in a study of neurological immune-mediated disorders. TCRdb ran MiXCR on the 5' RACE reads and lists one entry per CDR3 protein. In the table there are about 44,000 distinct CDR3 sequences, about a fifth of which are singletons. Specified time point: technical triplicate 3. The specimen sequenced was PBMCs. The receptors derive from a man in his sixties with HTLV-1-associated myelopathy (HAM/TSP).

This clonotype was counted many times. J is TRBJ1-5 and V is TRBV10-3; TRBD1 matches 7 bases. Germline V gene sequence: CDR1 ENHRY, CDR2 SYGVKD. The length of the CDR3 is 14 residues. V lost 5 bases to trimming and J lost 4 bases; unmatched junction nucleotides: 5. This CDR3 reads CAISIDRANQPQHF. CDR3 DNA: TGTGCCATCAGTATTGACAGGGCAAATCAGCCCCAGCATTTT.

This clonotype was counted many times. The chain uses TRBV5-1 and TRBJ2-5, with D perhaps TRBD2 (6 bases). The germline CDR1 and CDR2 sequences are SGHRS and YFSETQ. The V end lost 2 bases, the J end lost 2 bases, and 19 bases lay between the germline ends. The CDR3 is 17 residues long. CDR3 region: CASSLGTYSLQQETQYF. In nucleotides, the CDR3 is TGCGCCAGCAGCTTAGGGACTTACTCACTCCAACAAGAGACCCAGTACTTC.

There are many counts of this clonotype. CDR3 in amino acids: CASKREQGSGQPQHF. CDR3 DNA: TGTGCCAGCAAGAGGGAACAGGGAAGCGGTCAGCCCCAGCATTTT. This rearrangement joins TRBV2 to TRBJ1-5, with D perhaps TRBD1 (6 bases). Trimming pared 7 bases from V and 6 bases from J, leaving 19 bases between. The germline V gene encodes CDR1 SNHLY and CDR2 FYNNEI. The CDR3 contains 15 residues.

The V call is TRBV12-3 or TRBV12-4, the J call TRBJ2-1; D not resolved. Trimming shortened V by 2 bases and J by 9 bases, and 5 bases separated the two germline ends. This CDR3 region has 11 residues. The DNA for the CDR3 is TGTGCCAGCAGTTTAAGCTCTGAGCAGTTCTTC. Protein: CASSLSSEQFF.

This clonotype was found many times. The V and J genes are TRBV29-1 and TRBJ2-1, with TRBD2 identical over 8 bases. Germline V gene lookup returns CDR1 SQVTM and CDR2 ANQGSEA. J gave up 0 bases and V 7 bases, and 5 bases lay outside the gene matches. This CDR3 comprises 14 residues. The CDR3 DNA follows: TGCAGCGGGTCCGGGACTAGCTCCTACAATGAGCAGTTCTTC. This encodes CSGSGTSSYNEQFF.

The chain employs TRBV20-1 and TRBJ2-3; D is possibly TRBD2 (6 bases). The CDR3 loop spans 16 amino acids. From germline, CDR1 is DFQATT and CDR2 SNEGSKA (reference sequence). The ends were cut back, 6 bases at V and 1 base at J, with 20 bases in the middle. The CDR3 loop is CSATREYYWGTDTQYF. The CDR3 nucleotides read TGCAGTGCAACGCGGGAATACTATTGGGGCACAGATACGCAGTATTTT.

V and J are TRBV5-1 and TRBJ1-2; tentatively, D is TRBD1 (5 bases). The V end lost 6 bases, the J end lost 7 bases, and 16 bases lay between the germline ends. Germline V gene lookup returns CDR1 SGHRS and CDR2 YFSETQ. The CDR3 contains 13 residues. As DNA, the CDR3 is TGCGCCAGCACCCCTCCGGGGGATAGTGGCTACACCTTC. Encoded protein: CASTPPGDSGYTF.

In its sample, this clonotype was seen many times. V is TRBV5-6 and J is TRBJ2-3; D call uncertain. Germline lookup yields CDR1 SGHDT and CDR2 YYEEEE. Trimming pared 4 bases from V and 9 bases from J, leaving 12 bases between. The CDR3 extends over 12 amino acids. This CDR3 is CASSGGRLTQYF. Here the CDR3 DNA reads TGTGCCAGCAGCGGCGGCCGGCTCACGCAGTATTTT.

This clonotype was picked up many times. The chain has TRBV7-2 and TRBJ2-2, with 9 bases identical to TRBD2. The length of the CDR3 is 18 residues. Germline trimming cut 0 bases from V and 0 bases from J; bases unmatched to any gene: 5. Germline assignment: CDR1 SGHTA and CDR2 FQGNSA. The CDR3: CASSLASSGTANTGELFF. CDR3 DNA sequence: TGTGCCAGCAGCTTAGCTTCTAGCGGGACTGCGAACACCGGGGAGCTGTTTTTT.

This clonotype has at least ten counts. The rearrangement links TRBV7-9 to TRBJ2-6; D is perhaps TRBD1 (5 bases). V gave up 5 bases and J gave up 0 bases, with 8 bases separating them. The length of the CDR3 is 15 residues. Per germline, CDR1 SEHNR and CDR2 FQNEAQ (reference sequence). CDR3 DNA sequence: TGTGCCAGCAGCGCACAGGACTCTGGGGCCAACGTCCTGACTTTC. It encodes CASSAQDSGANVLTF.

To note about this clonotype: The junction differs from germline at one of its ends, possibly a read error. This chain uses TRBV7-6 with TRBJ2-1; 13 nucleotides match TRBD2. Germline V gene lookup returns CDR1 SGHVS and CDR2 FNYEAQ. The CDR3 spans 18 residues. The CDR3 coding sequence is TGTACCAGCAGCTTAAGGACTAGCGGGAGTAGTTGGAACAATGGGCAGTTCTTC. Translation gives CTSSLRTSGSSWNNGQFF.

This clonotype was observed many times. This sequence joins TRBV7-8 and TRBJ2-5; perhaps TRBD2 as D (5 bases). The CDR3 loop spans 12 amino acids. In germline, CDR1 is SGHVS, CDR2 FQNEAQ. Trimming shortened V by 5 bases and J by 5 bases, and 9 bases separated the two germline ends. Written as DNA, the CDR3 is TGTGCCAGCAGCCCTAGAGGGGAGACCCAGTACTTC. This encodes CASSPRGETQYF.

This clonotype occurred many times. The chain joins TRBV20-1 to TRBJ2-3, with D perhaps matching TRBD2 (6 bases). The CDR3 sequence is 15 residues long. CDR1 is DFQATT, CDR2 SNEGSKA, per germline (reference sequence). The V end lost 4 bases, the J end lost 5 bases, and 19 bases lay between the germline ends. CDR3 residues: CSATSPGGAGDTQYF. CDR3 in DNA: TGCAGTGCTACCTCCCCCGGCGGAGCGGGAGATACGCAGTATTTT.

The sample holds many counts of this clonotype. This chain connects TRBV10-3 to TRBJ2-3, with TRBD2 as a possible D gene (6 bases). This CDR3 region has 16 residues. The germline gives CDR1 ENHRY, CDR2 SYGVKD. Trimming pared 0 bases from V and 6 bases from J, leaving 16 bases between. The CDR3 nucleotides are TGTGCCATCAGTGAGTCGGGAGGATCTCCCCGGGATACGCAGTATTTT. This encodes CAISESGGSPRDTQYF.

This clonotype appeared many times. V usage is TRBV20-1 and J usage is TRBJ2-7, with D possibly being TRBD2 (6 bases). Per the germline V gene, CDR1 is DFQATT and CDR2 is SNEGSKA (reference sequence). The V end was cut by 4 bases, the J end by 0 bases, with 13 bases between. The CDR3 spans 14 residues. The CDR3 loop is CSANKGLDSYEQYF. The CDR3 bases are TGCAGTGCTAATAAGGGACTTGACTCCTACGAGCAGTACTTC.

V usage is TRBV12-3 or TRBV12-4 and J usage is TRBJ1-1; D unclear. The CDR3 consists of 14 residues. V was cut by 6 bases and J by 5 bases, with 16 bases left in between. This chain's CDR3 is CASRNTVGKTEAFF. In DNA form, the CDR3 reads TGTGCCAGCAGGAACACAGTGGGAAAGACTGAAGCTTTCTTT.

About this clonotype: Because the CDR3 is missing its conserved closing phenylalanine or tryptophan, this is likely a read error. No DNA is shown, since the ends of the CDR3 on it are uncertain; the CDR3 is the one TCRdb lists. This chain joins TRBV12-3 or TRBV12-4 and TRBJ1-1; the table's D call of TRBD1 was not tested on the DNA. 13 amino acids form the CDR3, both terminal residues included. The CDR3: CASSWTGGTEALL.

The chain uses TRBV7-2 and TRBJ2-4, with 7 nucleotides matching TRBD2. The germline V gene has CDR1 SGHTA and CDR2 FQGNSA. Losses at the gene ends were 3 bases for V and 8 bases for J; bases not matched to a gene: 4. This CDR3 spans 13 amino acids. The CDR3 reads CASSFSGGYIQYF. Here the CDR3 DNA reads TGTGCCAGCAGCTTCTCCGGGGGGTACATTCAGTACTTC.

A single count supports this clonotype. The rearrangement links TRBV9 to TRBJ2-3; tentative D call: TRBD2 (6 bases). V dropped 3 bases and J dropped 3 bases, with 17 bases sitting between them. Germline-derived CDR1 and CDR2 are SGDLS and YYNGEE. The CDR3 has 16 residues. CDR3 residues: CASSEDGGESTDTQYF. The CDR3 DNA reads TGTGCCAGCAGCGAGGATGGCGGGGAATCGACAGATACGCAGTATTTT.

This rearrangement joins TRBV19 to TRBJ1-1, with a weak D call TRBD1 (6 bases). V gave up 5 bases and J gave up 0 bases, with 13 bases separating them. Germline V lookup: CDR1 LNHDA, CDR2 SQIVND (reference sequence). The CDR3 is made up of 15 amino acids. CDR3 residues: CASSFQGRMNTEAFF. In DNA, the CDR3 is TGTGCCAGTAGTTTTCAGGGGAGAATGAACACTGAAGCTTTCTTT.

The V and J genes are TRBV30 and TRBJ2-1; maybe TRBD2 (6 bases). This CDR3 comprises 15 residues. Trimming pared 4 bases from V and 6 bases from J, leaving 19 bases between. Germline CDR1 and CDR2: GTSNPN and SVGIG (reference sequence). CDR3 amino acids: CAWTVGGLPSNEQFF. CDR3 DNA sequence: TGTGCCTGGACGGTTGGGGGACTCCCCTCCAATGAGCAGTTCTTC.

This clonotype was picked up many times. The chain joins TRBV9 to TRBJ1-2, with 9 bases identical to TRBD1. Germline V CDR1 and CDR2: SGDLS, YYNGEE. This CDR3 has 15 residues. The trim removed 1 base at V and 8 bases at J, leaving 9 bases unmatched. The DNA of the CDR3 is TGTGCCAGCAGCGTAACCCCCGACAGGGGGGGCGGCTACACCTTC. It is translated as CASSVTPDRGGGYTF. Full variable domain (remainder filled in from reference TRBV9 and TRBJ1-2): DSGVTQTPKHLITATGQRVTLRCSPRSGDLSVYWYQQSLDQGLQFLIQYYNGEERAKGNILERFSAQQFPDLHSELNLSSLELGDSALYFCASSVTPDRGGGYTFGSGTRLTVV.

This clonotype has a count of ten or more. The chain joins TRBV20-1 to TRBJ2-1; perhaps TRBD2 as D (6 bases). Trimming took 5 bases from V and 3 from J, leaving 26 bases between them. CDR3 size: 18 residues. The germline V gene encodes CDR1 DFQATT and CDR2 SNEGSKA (reference sequence). CDR3 loop: CSAAPRTISGALYNEQFF. Here the CDR3 DNA reads TGCAGTGCTGCTCCCCGGACTATTAGCGGAGCCCTCTACAATGAGCAGTTCTTC.

This clonotype was seen many times. The rearrangement joins TRBV9 to TRBJ2-3, with 8 bases lining up with TRBD2. This CDR3 is 15 amino acids long. The V gene end was trimmed by 4 bases and the J gene end by 2 bases; junction bases not matched to a gene: 6. Looked up from germline, CDR1 is SGDLS and CDR2 is YYNGEE. CDR3 region: CASSSQAGATDTQYF. Here the CDR3 DNA reads TGTGCCAGCAGCTCACAAGCGGGGGCCACAGATACGCAGTATTTT.

Ten or more counts support this clonotype. The rearrangement uses TRBV6-5 and TRBJ1-2; TRBD1 is a possible D gene (5 bases). The V and J ends lost 5 bases and 4 bases respectively, with 14 bases between them. Germline CDR1 and CDR2: MNHEY and SVGAGI. This CDR3 region has 14 residues. CDR3 in amino acids: CASSPGATIYGYTF. The CDR3 nucleotides read TGTGCCAGCAGTCCCGGGGCCACAATCTATGGCTACACCTTC.

This clonotype has at least ten counts. The rearrangement uses TRBV12-3 or TRBV12-4 and TRBJ1-2; D unclear. There are 13 residues in the CDR3. With 6 bases removed from V and 0 bases from J, the gap between germline ends came to 8 bases. CDR3 DNA: TGTGCCAGCAGCCCAGCTCCTAACTATGGCTACACCTTC. This codes for CASSPAPNYGYTF.

This clonotype was seen many times. The chain couples TRBV28 to TRBJ1-2; 7 nucleotides align to TRBD1. The J segment lost 1 base and the V segment lost 6 bases, leaving 14 bases of the junction unmatched. Looked up from germline, CDR1 is MDHEN and CDR2 is SYDVKM. The CDR3 runs 17 residues. CDR3: CASRKGQGDKFNYGYTF. CDR3 bases: TGTGCCAGCAGAAAAGGGCAGGGGGATAAGTTTAACTATGGCTACACCTTC.

In this sample, this clonotype turned up many times. The V call is TRBV5-1, the J call TRBJ2-7, with TRBD2 matching over 9 bases. This CDR3 spans 15 amino acids. Germline V CDR1 and CDR2: SGHRS, YFSETQ. V was clipped by 5 bases and J by 5 bases; unmatched bases: 11. This CDR3 is CASSSGSGSIDEQYF. Written as DNA, the CDR3 is TGCGCCAGCAGTTCAGGTAGCGGGAGTATAGACGAGCAGTACTTC.